Below are 5 T cell receptor beta chains sequenced from a single sample in a study of T-cell memory formation after mild COVID-19. From the 5' RACE reads, TCRdb called clonotypes with MiXCR, one entry per CDR3 protein. Among 300,000 to 350,000 distinct CDR3 sequences, roughly an eighth were seen once, and the ten largest hold around 20%. Material: PBMCs or a T cell subset sorted from them (not recorded which). The receptors come from a man younger than 35 who had mild COVID-19 (a few samples of this study predate the infection). Cell type and time point are not known.

This rearrangement joins TRBV11-2 to TRBJ2-2, with a tentative D call TRBD2 (6 bases). V lost 1 base and J lost 0, with 9 bases in between. From germline, CDR1 is SGHAT and CDR2 FQNNGV. The CDR3 contains 16 residues. CDR3 sequence reads: CASSLGWGANTGELFF. CDR3 nucleotide sequence: TGTGCCAGCAGCTTAGGATGGGGGGCGAACACCGGGGAGCTGTTTTTT.

V is TRBV7-9 and J is TRBJ2-1; D is ambiguous. CDR1 and CDR2 (germline): SEHNR, FQNEAQ (reference sequence). The ends were cut back, 3 bases at V and 8 bases at J, with 11 bases in the middle. This CDR3 region has 13 residues. The CDR3 bases are TGTGCCAGCAGCTTGGCCGGCGTGGATGAGCAGTTCTTC. Translated: CASSLAGVDEQFF.

This clonotype was recorded once. J is TRBJ1-2 and V is TRBV4-1; perhaps TRBD1 as D (5 bases). Germline V gene sequence: CDR1 MGHRA, CDR2 YSYEKL. Deletions cut 4 bases from V and 4 bases from J, with 13 bases between. The CDR3 runs 14 residues. The CDR3 DNA is TGCGCCAGCAGCCCATCCGGGGCCCTCTATGGCTACACCTTC. Translated: CASSPSGALYGYTF.

This clonotype was detected a few times. The J gene is TRBJ2-3, the V gene TRBV5-1; TRBD1 might be the D (6 bases). The CDR3 totals 15 residues. The germline CDR1 and CDR2 sequences are SGHRS and YFSETQ. V was pared by 2 bases and J by 2 bases, with 12 bases between. The CDR3: CASSLPTGTTDTQYF. In nucleotides, the CDR3 is TGCGCCAGCAGCTTACCTACAGGGACCACAGATACGCAGTATTTT.

The table lists this clonotype with a few counts. V usage is TRBV12-3 or TRBV12-4 and J usage is TRBJ2-1, with D possibly matching TRBD2 (6 bases). With 4 bases removed from V and 7 bases from J, the gap between germline ends came to 11 bases. The CDR3 spans 13 residues. The CDR3 loop reads CASSWMRGNEQFF. DNA of the CDR3: TGTGCCAGCAGTTGGATGCGGGGTAATGAGCAGTTCTTC.